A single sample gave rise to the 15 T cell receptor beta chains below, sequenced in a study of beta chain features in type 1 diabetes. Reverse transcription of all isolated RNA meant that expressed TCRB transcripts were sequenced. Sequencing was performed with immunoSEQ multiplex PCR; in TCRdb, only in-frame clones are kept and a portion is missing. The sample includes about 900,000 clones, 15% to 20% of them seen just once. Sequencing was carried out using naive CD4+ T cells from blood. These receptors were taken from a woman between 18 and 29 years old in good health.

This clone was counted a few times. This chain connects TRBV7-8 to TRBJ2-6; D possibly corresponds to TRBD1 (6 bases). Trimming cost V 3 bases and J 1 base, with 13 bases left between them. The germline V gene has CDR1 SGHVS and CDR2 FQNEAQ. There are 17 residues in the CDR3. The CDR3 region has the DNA TGTGCCAGCAGCTTCCGACAGGCCCATTCTGGGGCCAACGTCCTGACTTTC. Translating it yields CASSFRQAHSGANVLTF.

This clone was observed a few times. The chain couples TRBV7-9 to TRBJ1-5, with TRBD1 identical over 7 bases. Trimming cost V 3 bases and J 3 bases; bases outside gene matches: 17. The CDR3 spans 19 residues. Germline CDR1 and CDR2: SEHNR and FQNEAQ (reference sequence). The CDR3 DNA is TGTGCCAGCAGCTTGGGGGTCCTGAAACTCGGGACAGACAATCAGCCCCAGCATTTT. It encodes CASSLGVLKLGTDNQPQHF.

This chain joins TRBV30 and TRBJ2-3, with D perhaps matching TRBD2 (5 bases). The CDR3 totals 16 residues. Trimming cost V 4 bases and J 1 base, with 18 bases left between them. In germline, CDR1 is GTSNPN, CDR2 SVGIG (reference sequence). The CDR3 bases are TGTGCCTGGAAACCCCCCGCGGAGCGGTGCACAGATACGCAGTATTTT. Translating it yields CAWKPPAERCTDTQYF.

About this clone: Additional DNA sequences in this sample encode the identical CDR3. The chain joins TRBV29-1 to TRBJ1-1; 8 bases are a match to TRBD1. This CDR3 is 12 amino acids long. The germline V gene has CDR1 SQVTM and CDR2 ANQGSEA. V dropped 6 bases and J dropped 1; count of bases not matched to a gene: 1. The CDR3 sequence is CSVDRGNTEAFF. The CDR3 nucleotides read TGCAGCGTCGACAGGGGGAACACTGAAGCTTTCTTT.

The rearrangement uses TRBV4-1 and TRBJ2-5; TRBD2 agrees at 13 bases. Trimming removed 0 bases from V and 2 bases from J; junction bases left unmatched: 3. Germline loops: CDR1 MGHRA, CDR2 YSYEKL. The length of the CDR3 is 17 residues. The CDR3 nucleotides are TGCGCCAGCAGCCAAGACCAACTAGCGGGAGGGCAAGAGACCCAGTACTTC. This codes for CASSQDQLAGGQETQYF.

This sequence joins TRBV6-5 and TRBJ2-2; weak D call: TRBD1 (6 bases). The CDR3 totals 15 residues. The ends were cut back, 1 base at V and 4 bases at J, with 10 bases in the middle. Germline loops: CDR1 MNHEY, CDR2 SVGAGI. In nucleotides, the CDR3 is TGTGCCAGCAGTTACTGGGCAGGGGCCACCGGGGAGCTGTTTTTT. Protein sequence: CASSYWAGATGELFF.

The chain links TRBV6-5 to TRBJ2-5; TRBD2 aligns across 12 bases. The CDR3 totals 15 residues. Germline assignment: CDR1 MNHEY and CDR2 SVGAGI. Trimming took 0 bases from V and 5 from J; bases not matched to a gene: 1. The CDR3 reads CASSYSTSGSETQYF. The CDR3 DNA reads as TGTGCCAGCAGTTACTCGACTAGCGGGAGTGAGACCCAGTACTTC.

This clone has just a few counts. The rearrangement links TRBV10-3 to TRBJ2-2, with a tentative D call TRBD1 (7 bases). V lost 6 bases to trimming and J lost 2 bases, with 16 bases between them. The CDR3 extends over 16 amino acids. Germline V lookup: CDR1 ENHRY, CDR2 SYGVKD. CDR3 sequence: CAISQGGGTNTGELFF. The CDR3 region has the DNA TGTGCCATCAGCCAGGGGGGCGGGACCAACACCGGGGAGCTGTTTTTT.

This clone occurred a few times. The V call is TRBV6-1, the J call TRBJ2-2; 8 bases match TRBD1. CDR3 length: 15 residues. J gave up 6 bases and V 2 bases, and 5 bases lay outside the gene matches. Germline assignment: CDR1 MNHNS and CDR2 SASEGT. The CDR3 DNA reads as TGTGCCAGCAGTGAACAGGGACAGGTTTCCGGGGAGCTGTTTTTT. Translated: CASSEQGQVSGELFF.

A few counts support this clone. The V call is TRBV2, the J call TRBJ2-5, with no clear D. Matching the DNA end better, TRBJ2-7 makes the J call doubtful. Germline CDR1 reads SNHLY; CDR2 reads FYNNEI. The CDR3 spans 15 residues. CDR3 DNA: TGTGCCAGCAGTGAAAGTTACCAAACCCAGTACGAGCAGTACTTC. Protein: CASSESYQTQYEQYF.

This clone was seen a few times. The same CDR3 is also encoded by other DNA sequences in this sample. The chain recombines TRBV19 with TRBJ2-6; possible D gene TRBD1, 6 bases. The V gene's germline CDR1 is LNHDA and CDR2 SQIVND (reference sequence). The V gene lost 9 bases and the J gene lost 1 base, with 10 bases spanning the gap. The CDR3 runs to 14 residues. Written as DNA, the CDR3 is TGTGCCAGCACACAGGGTTCTGGGGCCAACGTCCTGACTTTC. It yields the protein CASTQGSGANVLTF.

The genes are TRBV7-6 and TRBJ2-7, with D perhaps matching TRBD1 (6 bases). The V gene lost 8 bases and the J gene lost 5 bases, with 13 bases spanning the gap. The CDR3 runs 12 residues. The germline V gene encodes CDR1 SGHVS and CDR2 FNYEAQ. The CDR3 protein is CASAQGIHEQYF. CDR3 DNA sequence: TGTGCCAGCGCCCAGGGGATCCACGAGCAGTACTTC.

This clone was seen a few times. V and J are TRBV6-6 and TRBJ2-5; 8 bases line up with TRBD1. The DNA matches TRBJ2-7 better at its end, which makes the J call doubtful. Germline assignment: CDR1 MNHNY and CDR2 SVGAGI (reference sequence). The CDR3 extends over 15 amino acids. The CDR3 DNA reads TGTGCCAGCAGTTACTCCACAGGGGGTTGGTACGAGCAGTACTTC. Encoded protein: CASSYSTGGWYEQYF.

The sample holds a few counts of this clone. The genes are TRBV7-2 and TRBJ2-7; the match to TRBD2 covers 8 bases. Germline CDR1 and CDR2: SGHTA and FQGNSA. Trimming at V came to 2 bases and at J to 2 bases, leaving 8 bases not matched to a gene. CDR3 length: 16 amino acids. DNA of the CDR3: TGTGCCAGCAGCTTATTCGGTACTAGCGGTACCTACGAGCAGTACTTC. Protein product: CASSLFGTSGTYEQYF.

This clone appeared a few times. The CDR3 DNA reads as TGTGCCAGCAGTTACTCGGGGAGGGGGCGCGTAGACGAGCAGTACTTC. It encodes CASSYSGRGRVDEQYF. The chain employs TRBV6-6 and TRBJ2-7; D possibly matches TRBD1 or TRBD2 (7 bases each). Germline V gene data show CDR1 as MNHNY and CDR2 as SVGAGI (reference sequence). The CDR3 loop spans 16 amino acids. Trimming left V 0 bases short and J 5 bases short, with 17 bases between.